The entry below gives a single T cell receptor beta chain sequence along with its context. The source of the sample is a study of blood T cell repertoires in COVID-19. Looking at the study overall: The United States, Italy and Spain provided the acute and convalescent COVID-19 samples. Sample material is recorded as cDNA or gDNA derived from T cells, B-cell-depleted T cells, or PBMCs.

This CDR3 spans 15 amino acids. Germline loops: CDR1 LNHDA, CDR2 SQIVND (reference sequence). With 3 bases clipped from V and 3 bases from J, the junction kept 3 bases outside the gene matches. Per the original methods: Estimated nucleated cell counts came from reference gene primer amplification. Profiled with immunoSEQ multiplex PCR; TCRdb holds only in-frame clones, not every one. V and J calls and clone size are copied from that table; D and trimming were computed from the DNA. The sample has about 400,000 clones; just over 85% are singletons. Material: peripheral blood. This sequence originates from a woman aged 25 to 39 with active or convalescent COVID-19. V is TRBV19 and J is TRBJ2-2; 8 bases match TRBD2. The CDR3 coding sequence is TGTGCCAGTAGTATTGGTAGCGGGGACACCGGGGAGCTGTTTTTT. Residues: CASSIGSGDTGELFF.